This TCR beta chain was sequenced in a study of molecular identifiers for immune sequencing clone quantification. Study results and limitations: Clonotypes surpassing 20 RNA copies contained over 97% of effector molecules, versus under 1% in naive cells.

CDR3 length: 14 amino acids. From germline, CDR1 is SEHNR and CDR2 FQNEAQ (reference sequence). Trimming removed 1 base at V and 3 bases at J, with 9 bases between. As to this clonotype: The antigen remains undetermined.

TCRdb processed the PCR reads anew with MiXCR; each CDR3 protein has one entry. The table lists about 510,000 distinct CDR3 sequences, about 20% of them singletons. The sequenced sample was naive CD8+ T cells from blood, with Jurkat cell RNA spiked in. Specified subset: FACS-sorted CD8+CD4-CCR7+CD45RA+ naive T cells. The rearrangement joins TRBV7-9 to TRBJ2-5; TRBD2 might be the D (5 bases). The TCR sequence derives from a human donor in good health. Some libraries in this study had Jurkat cell RNA spiked in. The CDR3 spells CASSLVLGEETQYF. DNA of the CDR3: TGTGCCAGCAGCTTAGTACTGGGAGAAGAGACCCAGTACTTC.